This T cell receptor beta chain is from a study of CD8 T cells in Susac syndrome. Findings of the study overall: The TCR sequencing and HLA analysis in the study involved a relatively small number of individuals, as the study acknowledged.

On this clonotype: The target antigen is unknown.

Reverse transcription of roughly 0.5 to 1 ug RNA was carried out with random hexamers. immunoSEQ multiplex PCR amplified TCR beta CDR3 across 54 Vbeta, 13 Jbeta. TCRdb re-called the immunoSEQ multiplex PCR reads through MiXCR, storing one row per CDR3 protein. The sample yields about 200,000 distinct CDR3 sequences, roughly 95% seen once. V shed 1 base, J shed 7 bases, and the junction held 5 bases outside the gene matches. This CDR3 contains 15 residues. Per germline, CDR1 MDHEN and CDR2 SYDVKM. Sequencing of TCR beta covered CD8+ and CD4+ T cells obtained from blood. The chain uses TRBV28 and TRBJ2-1; TRBD1 aligns across 9 bases. This clonotype was obtained from a human donor in good health. The sample consisted of CD4+ T cells from PBMCs. The CDR3 DNA reads as TGTGCCAGCAGTTTATCCACAGGGGGCGCAAATGAGCAGTTCTTC. Amino acid sequence: CASSLSTGGANEQFF.